This TCR beta chain stems from a study of T cell responses to AZD1222 COVID-19 vaccine. Whole-study findings and limits: The donor cohort was predominantly white British with a female majority, and clonal diversity may have been underestimated.

The data were produced by immunoSEQ multiplex PCR, yet TCRdb's version contains in-frame clones alone and is incomplete. This sample has about 56,000 clones, with over 80% found just once. V was cut by 3 bases and J by 0 bases, with 9 bases left in between. Germline lookup yields CDR1 SQVTM and CDR2 ANQGSEA. CDR3 length: 14 amino acids. With respect to this clone: Antigen: not known.

The source material was peripheral blood, sampled on day 0 of AZD1222 vaccination. This rearrangement joins TRBV29-1 to TRBJ2-1; TRBD1 might be the D (6 bases). The source of this sequence is an adult in good health. CDR3 coding DNA: TGCAGCGTTGATCTGGGGGCCTCCTACAATGAGCAGTTCTTC. Its translation is CSVDLGASYNEQFF.